Listed here are 3 T cell receptor beta chains from one sample, sequenced in a study of shared clonotypes between healthy human individuals. The assay was immunoSEQ multiplex PCR, and TCRdb's table has in-frame clones only and misses some. This table has more than 850,000 clones, 75% to 85% appearing once. Sequencing was performed on memory CD4+ T cells from PBMCs. Subset denoted: CD45RA-negative fraction. The receptors were sampled from a man between 18 and 35 years old in good health. Some clones in this sample may be carry-over from other donors' samples.

The chain carries TRBV20-1 and TRBJ2-7; tentatively, D is TRBD1 (6 bases). The CDR3 has 11 amino acids. Germline CDR1 and CDR2: DFQATT and SNEGSKA (reference sequence). The germline V and J ends were trimmed by 6 bases and 5 bases, with 11 bases remaining between them. CDR3 residues: CSAIRGHEQYF. As DNA, the CDR3 is TGCAGTGCGATCAGGGGTCACGAGCAGTACTTC.

The rearrangement uses TRBV4-2 and TRBJ1-5; unclear D gene. The germline V gene encodes CDR1 LGHNA and CDR2 YNFKEQ. Trimming took 0 bases from V and 10 from J, leaving 7 bases between them. This CDR3 is built from 12 residues. In DNA, the CDR3 is TGTGCCAGCAGCCAAGAAGGAGAACCCCAGCATTTT. Translation: CASSQEGEPQHF.

The chain links TRBV6-1 to TRBJ2-1, with TRBD2 identical over 8 bases. Germline CDR1 MNHNS, CDR2 SASEGT. This CDR3 is 15 amino acids long. V shed 4 bases, J shed 3 bases, and the junction held 5 bases outside the gene matches. The CDR3 DNA reads as TGTGCCAGCAGTGGCGGTAGCGGGAACTACAATGAGCAGTTCTTC. Protein product: CASSGGSGNYNEQFF.